This TCR beta chain was profiled in a study of T cells after yellow fever vaccination. Study-wide points: Detected again after the booster were most primary-vaccination clones, at nearly 97% CD4 and 70% to 90% CD8.

The table lists this clonotype with a few counts. Its antigen is not identified. V dropped 6 bases and J dropped 6; count of bases not matched to a gene: 3. This CDR3 comprises 12 residues. TCRdb re-analysed the 5' RACE reads in MiXCR, keeping a single row per CDR3 protein. The sample shows 350,000 to 450,000 distinct CDR3 sequences, 18% of them seen only once. The V call is TRBV12-3 or TRBV12-4, the J call TRBJ2-7, with 9 nucleotides matching TRBD1. The sequence was obtained from a man between 18 and 35 years old who received the YFV17D yellow fever vaccine. The specimen was PBMCs, collected before the yellow fever booster vaccination. The DNA of the CDR3 is TGTGCCAGCAGGAAACAGGGGGCCGAGCAGTACTTC. As protein: CASRKQGAEQYF.